The sequence of this T cell receptor (beta chain) was determined in a study of OX40 agonist ivuxolimab in advanced cancers. Study information: Treatment received earlier with anti-PD-1, anti-PD-L1 or anti-CTLA-4 agents was allowed, and over 35% had some. Findings of the study overall: Nonresponders included some who also had low normalized T-cell clonal expansion. The average count of expanded clones was higher among CD8+ T cells than among CD4+.

There are 15 residues in the CDR3. Germline V gene lookup returns CDR1 SGHRS and CDR2 YFSETQ. V lost 7 bases to trimming and J lost 1 base, with 17 bases between them. Sequencing was performed with immunoSEQ multiplex PCR; in TCRdb, only in-frame clones are kept and a portion is missing. In the table there are 65,000 to 75,000 clones, around nine tenths of which are singletons. As regards this clone: What it binds is unknown.

The receptor was derived from an adult with an advanced solid tumor such as melanoma, head and neck, liver or kidney cancer. This specimen consisted of CD4+ or CD8+ T cells sorted from blood, obtained in a trial of the OX40 agonist ivuxolimab. The chain joins TRBV5-1 to TRBJ2-5; D is perhaps TRBD1 (6 bases). CDR3 DNA: TGCGCCAGCGTGAAGGCAGGGGTCGTCCAAGAGACCCAGTACTTC. Amino acids: CASVKAGVVQETQYF.